Reported below is one T cell receptor beta chain. This clone was detected a few times. Its specific antigen is unknown. Base qualities are missing; no much larger clone stands one base away. This entry belongs to a study of cytomegalovirus exposure and HLA in healthy donors (dated by TCRdb to about 2017). Study-level background: In an earlier analysis of 587 of the donors, 276 Gb of sequence data and some 120 million unique TCR beta sequences from roughly 180 million T cells were reported. All discovery cohort repertoires had been generated using a single sequencing platform. Genome-wide SNP genotypes for about three fifths of the roughly 670 donors were used in a later genetic analysis, which treated that subset as a discovery cohort. The study used immunosequencing to profile the T cell repertoires of several hundred subjects and linked those repertoires to cytomegalovirus serostatus. Roughly five DR-DQ haplotypes were treated as single units for association and clustering because of strong linkage in the cohort. Across roughly 420 genotyped donors of the cohort, an average of about 240,000 unique TCR beta nucleotide sequences per donor were sequenced, and roughly a sixth of those sequences were non-productive. The later analysis used no new phenotypic data to find candidate immune exposures, relying instead on TCR beta sequences and their occurrence across donors. The study combined high-throughput TCR immunosequencing, statistical association of individual TCRs with disease status, and machine learning to predict cytomegalovirus infection status. The genetic ancestry cluster associated with self-reported Caucasian donors included 81% of the 398 genotyped donors. In addition to the first cohort of 666 subjects, a separate validation cohort of 120 different subjects was used. The study was designed to test whether signatures of past pathogen exposure could be identified by cataloging public T cell receptors. To decide whether each TCR beta V gene segment behaved as functional or pseudogenic, an earlier analysis of nearly 600 of the donors relied on high-throughput TCR beta sequencing. An early release that covered several hundred HLA-typed donors contained around 330 gigabases of sequencing data and some 87 million unique TCR sequences. A later analysis re-analyzed previously published TCR beta repertoires from 600 to 850 donors and added high-resolution HLA genotyping to study TCR occurrence patterns. Donor age, sex, ethnicity and CMV serostatus were collected together with the repertoire data. HLA typing included class I and class II loci at four-digit resolution. The number of typed donors differed by locus: 629-630 for A, B, C, DRB1 and DQB1; approximately 520 for DQA1; over 600 for DPA1; and approximately 450 for DPB1.

CDR1 and CDR2 are drawn from the germline V gene: SGDLS, YYNGEE. Clipping removes 4 bases from V and 0 bases from J, with 1 as the unmatched junction base count. Its CDR3 holds 16 amino acids, cysteine through phenylalanine. Only the CDR3 region is kept as DNA, spanning 48 bases read in frame from base 1. Library construction relied on the immunoSEQ multiplex PCR assay. For the multiplex PCR, a mixture combining 60 forward primers for TCR Vbeta segments and 13 reverse primers for TCR Jbeta segments was used. A multiplex PCR assay on genomic DNA amplified the CDR3 region of rearranged TCR beta genes. The Illumina HiSeq System was used to sequence the amplified TCR beta libraries as 87-base-pair reads. Concerning the study's data processing: Across the roughly 670 repertoires, a later analysis counted 60 million to 90 million unique TCR beta chains, roughly 11 million of which were shared by at least two donors. To remove PCR and sequencing errors, raw reads were error-corrected and collapsed into unique sequences using a nearest-neighbor algorithm that merged closely related sequences. CDR3 sequences were aligned to IMGT reference sequences to assign V, D and J gene segments. For a sequence to be retained, at least a six-nucleotide match to both a V gene segment and a J gene segment was required. A rearrangement counted as productive if the CDR3 had no stop codons and remained in frame with V and J, and every other rearrangement counted as non-productive. CDR3 was defined by IMGT convention, running from the second conserved V-encoded cysteine to the conserved J-encoded phenylalanine. The earlier analysis of 500 to 650 of the donors excluded any sequence lacking an unambiguous match to a single V gene segment. An earlier analysis of a few hundred of the donors called V segments functional above 56.7% productive rearrangements and segregating when the between-donor standard deviation exceeded 5%. A statistical classification framework was developed to diagnose cytomegalovirus status using the catalog of TCR beta chain sequences. V and J gene assignment, in a later analysis, came from comparing TCR nucleotide sequences with IMGT/GENE-DB human TR gene sequences. A later analysis assigned CDR3 sequences and most-parsimonious VDJ recombination scenarios with the TCRdist pipeline. A later analysis defined each TCR beta chain by its CDR3 amino acid sequence plus V-gene family, and excluded reads lacking a unique V-gene family. To address suspected cross-contamination and a sequencing artifact, a later analysis removed around 600 highly shared, low-generation-probability nucleotide sequences. In a later analysis, a clonal expansion index was calculated for each public chain from normalized within-repertoire ranks of inferred template counts. A later analysis computed generation probabilities with a VDJ recombination model fitted to out-of-frame rearrangements, and checked the results against IGoR. In a later analysis, hypergeometric tests were used to score TCR-TCR, TCR-HLA and TCR-CMV co-occurrence, with a repertoire-size bias correction applied to TCR pairs. To estimate false discovery rates, a later analysis permuted the HLA or CMV assignments 20 times. In a later analysis, co-occurring TCRs were grouped using DBSCAN, and TCRdist sequence similarity was added for clustering within HLA-allele-positive subsets. Co-occurrence clustering excluded repertoires with fewer than 30,000 or more than 120,000 public chains, plus five with anomalous nucleotide sharing. TCRdb mirrors the immuneACCESS table, restricted to in-frame sequences. Some clones are absent from its copies; in checked studies, under half trace to an unresolved V gene, and the reason for the others is unknown. Clone size and V and J calls were adopted from that table, with D and trimming inferred from the DNA. A total of tens of thousands of clones appear in this sample, approximately 75% of them only once. The biggest ten clones account for 5% to 7% of the sample.

General conclusions and limits of the study: In this cohort, only TCR beta chains were sequenced, and detectable features were limited by the absence of alpha or paired-chain data. Three of the identified cytomegalovirus-associated TCR beta chains were confirmed in vitro to be specific for cytomegalovirus antigens. A later analysis associated 17,000 or so TCR beta sequences with specific HLA alleles at a false discovery rate of 0.05. A further reported finding was that TCR beta sequences accurately predicted the HLA-A and HLA-B alleles for most subjects in the first cohort. About 15 rarely observed V segments, including chromosome 9 orphons, were excluded from the earlier analysis of a few hundred of the donors because counts were too low. In a later analysis, several top co-occurrence clusters were reported to appear linked to parvovirus B19, influenza, CMV and Epstein-Barr virus. An association between a missense DCLRE1C variant and V-gene and J-gene trimming of TCR beta chains was found in a later genetic analysis and replicated in an independent cohort. Presence/absence analyses assumed roughly uniform sequencing depth across donors, an assumption that may not hold. Some IMGT-functional V segments, including TRBV6-2 and TRBV6-3, could not be told apart with the 87-base-pair reads, so those segments were excluded. A group of highly shared sequence variants was considered likely to be a technical artifact of the sequencing pipeline. A later analysis found that most CMV-associated TCR beta chains appeared HLA-restricted, with HLA associations seemingly driven largely by CMV exposure. In both the original and validation cohorts, the classifier was reported to diagnose cytomegalovirus status with high specificity and sensitivity. In a later analysis, the rate of TCR association differed among HLA loci, with DRB1 alleles having the most associated TCRs and HLA-C alleles having the fewest. Linkage disequilibrium might explain the correlated functional status among segregating V segments, but an unknown experimental factor could not be ruled out. The authors suggested that the approach could potentially be generalized to other disease states and immunological phenotypes. Across donors, most TCR sequences were observed very rarely, whereas some public TCRs were present in many individuals. Because some donors lacked HLA typing at each locus, the association tests relied only on the typed subset. Assigning TCR associations to individual alleles was difficult when HLA alleles, especially DR and DQ, strongly co-occurred. CMV serostatus was the only immune exposure information available for the cohort. In a later analysis, HLA-associated TCR beta chains were found to be more clonally expanded and to have lower generation probabilities than equally common non-associated chains. An earlier analysis of several hundred of the donors showed that most TCR beta V segments appeared in productive rearrangements either about 90% or about 30% of the time, which broadly matched IMGT annotations. The study gave a list of 150 to 200 TCR beta chains associated with cytomegalovirus. Compared with the 666-donor mean, donors in an Asian-associated ancestry cluster had fewer N-insertions in productive TCRs, according to a later genetic analysis.

The cohort was made up of around 720 healthy bone marrow donors. Cohort members were all nominally healthy when sampled, although unrecorded immune exposures were likely present. The donor was CMV seronegative and belonged to the group of 380 or so seronegative cohort members. Every donor gave a peripheral blood sample, and the peripheral blood mononuclear cells from that sample were used for TCR beta sequencing. The Qiagen DNeasy Blood Extraction Kit was used to extract genomic DNA from the blood cell samples. The rearrangement joined TRBV9 to TRBJ2-1, and 13 junction bases match TRBD2. The sequence came from a woman in her 30s in good health and CMV-seronegative. The sample consisted of PBMCs. The CDR3 corresponds to CASSRTSGSSYNEQFF. Read as DNA, the sequence is TGTGCCAGCAGCCGGACTAGCGGGAGCTCCTACAATGAGCAGTTCTTC. Full variable domain (CDR3 extended with the reference TRBV9 and TRBJ2-1 proteins): DSGVTQTPKHLITATGQRVTLRCSPRSGDLSVYWYQQSLDQGLQFLIQYYNGEERAKGNILERFSAQQFPDLHSELNLSSLELGDSALYFCASSRTSGSSYNEQFFGPGTRLTVL.